Following are 31 T cell receptor beta chains from one sample sequenced in a study of cytomegalovirus exposure and HLA in healthy donors. The PCR had 60 Vbeta and 13 Jbeta primers. Profiling relied on immunoSEQ multiplex PCR, and the TCRdb table lists in-frame clones only, not all of them. This sample yields 150,000 to 250,000 clones, of which around 77% are seen a single time; 1.5% to 2% belongs to the top ten. The material sequenced was PBMCs. The receptors originated from a man aged 30 to 45 in good health and CMV-seronegative.

The chain couples TRBV19 to TRBJ2-2; 9 bases map to TRBD1. In germline, CDR1 is LNHDA, CDR2 SQIVND (reference sequence). The V segment lost 4 bases and the J segment 5 bases; nucleotides outside the gene matches: 5. CDR3 length: 15 amino acids. CDR3 nucleotides: TGTGCCAGTAGTAAAAGGACAGGGGATACCGGGGAGCTGTTTTTT. Translation: CASSKRTGDTGELFF.

This clone showed up just a few times. The chain links TRBV11-3 to TRBJ2-3, with D possibly TRBD2 on 6 matching bases. V lost 5 bases and J lost 6, with 18 bases in between. This CDR3 is 15 amino acids long. Germline CDR1 SGHNT, CDR2 YENEEA. The CDR3 coding sequence is TGTGCCAGCAGCGCGGAGGTGGGAGGAGGGGATACGCAGTATTTT. This gives the protein CASSAEVGGGDTQYF. Using reference TRBV11-3 and TRBJ2-3 for the parts outside the CDR3, the full variable domain is EAGVVQSPRYKIIEKKQPVAFWCNPISGHNTLYWYLQNLGQGPELLIRYENEEAVDDSQLPKDRFSAERLKGVDSTLKIQPAELGDSAVYLCASSAEVGGGDTQYFGPGTRLTVL.

The chain uses TRBV5-1 and TRBJ2-3; D call uncertain. The CDR3 loop spans 14 amino acids. Germline V gives CDR1 SGHRS, CDR2 YFSETQ. Trimming left V 1 base short and J 0 bases short, with 6 bases between. CDR3 loop: CASSLRRSTDTQYF. The CDR3 bases are TGCGCCAGCAGCTTGCGGCGGAGCACAGATACGCAGTATTTT.

V and J are TRBV21-1 and TRBJ2-1; no DNA check was done on the table's D call, TRBD1. TRBV21-1 is classified as a pseudogene. CDR3 length: 17 amino acids. CDR3 residues: CASSKVRWDRSYNEQFF. The CDR3 DNA follows: TGTGCCAGCAGCAAAGTGCGGTGGGACAGGTCCTACAATGAGCAGTTCTTC.

J is TRBJ2-5 and V is TRBV6-1; 9 nucleotides match TRBD1. This CDR3 is 14 amino acids long. V dropped 3 bases and J dropped 5; count of bases not matched to a gene: 4. Germline V gives CDR1 MNHNS, CDR2 SASEGT. The CDR3 nucleotides read TGTGCCAGCAGTGAGGGGACAGGGTGGGAGACCCAGTACTTC. Translated: CASSEGTGWETQYF.

The rearrangement uses TRBV7-6 and TRBJ1-1, with TRBD1 as a possible D gene (6 bases). The germline gives CDR1 SGHVS, CDR2 FNYEAQ. Deletions cut 5 bases from V and 4 bases from J, with 11 bases between. The CDR3 is 13 residues long. CDR3 coding DNA: TGTGCCAGCAGCCCACGAGGGGGCACTGAAGCTTTCTTT. This encodes CASSPRGGTEAFF.

CDR3 sequence: CASSTDSYNQPQHF. The DNA for the CDR3 is TGCGCCAGCAGCACGGACAGTTACAATCAGCCCCAGCATTTT. The rearrangement uses TRBV5-1 and TRBJ1-5; the D gene is possibly TRBD1 (6 bases). This CDR3 spans 14 amino acids. The ends were cut back, 4 bases at V and 3 bases at J, with 11 bases in the middle. CDR1 is SGHRS and CDR2 is YFSETQ in the germline V gene.

The count of this clone is one. The J gene is TRBJ1-2, the V gene TRBV7-3; 8 nucleotides agree with TRBD1. The CDR3 runs to 16 residues. J was trimmed by 7 bases and V by 1 base; bases with no gene match: 11. The germline CDR1 and CDR2 sequences are SGHTA and FQGTGA. The CDR3 DNA sequence: TGTGCCAGCAGCTTAATAGCCGGGACAGGATTACGTGGCTACACCTTC. Amino acid sequence: CASSLIAGTGLRGYTF. Filled out from reference TRBV7-3 and TRBJ1-2, the complete variable domain reads GAGVSQTPSNKVTEKGKYVELRCDPISGHTALYWYRQSLGQGPEFLIYFQGTGAADDSGLPNDRFFAVRPEGSVSTLKIQRTERGDSAVYLCASSLIAGTGLRGYTFGSGTRLTVV.

In DNA, the CDR3 is TGCGCCAGCAGCTTGAGATCGGGAGGAGAGGGTGAGCAGTTCTTC. Translating gives CASSLRSGGEGEQFF. This sequence joins TRBV5-1 and TRBJ2-1; 7 nucleotides match TRBD2. Germline CDR1 reads SGHRS; CDR2 reads YFSETQ. CDR3 length: 15 amino acids. The V gene end was trimmed by 1 base and the J gene end by 9 bases; junction bases not matched to a gene: 10.

The rearrangement uses TRBV28 and TRBJ2-7, with D possibly being TRBD1 (5 bases). The CDR3 length is 15 residues. The V gene lost 2 bases and the J gene lost 4 bases, with 15 bases spanning the gap. Germline CDR1 and CDR2: MDHEN and SYDVKM. CDR3 in DNA: TGTGCCAGCAGTTTAAATCTCAGGGAAGCTTACGAGCAGTACTTC. Amino acid sequence: CASSLNLREAYEQYF.

This clone was seen a few times. The V call is TRBV29-1, the J call TRBJ2-3; 8 nucleotides line up with TRBD1. Germline V CDR1 and CDR2: SQVTM, ANQGSEA. The CDR3 extends over 16 amino acids. V shed 6 bases and J 4 bases; nucleotides not matched to a gene: 15. The CDR3, as DNA: TGCAGCGTCGACGGACAGGGTGAAAGTTTTGCAGATACGCAGTATTTT. Residues: CSVDGQGESFADTQYF.

This clone was seen a single time. The chain carries TRBV7-9 and TRBJ2-5, with 10 positions matching TRBD2. The CDR3 has 16 residues. The junction had 6 bases not matched to a gene; V was cut back by 0 bases and J by 5 bases. The germline V gene encodes CDR1 SEHNR and CDR2 FQNEAQ (reference sequence). DNA for the CDR3: TGTGCCAGCAGCTTAGCGCAGGCTAGCGGGAGTGAGACCCAGTACTTC. Protein sequence: CASSLAQASGSETQYF.

The chain is built from TRBV29-1 and TRBJ2-3; TRBD2 is a possible D gene (5 bases). Germline loops: CDR1 SQVTM, CDR2 ANQGSEA. The V gene lost 8 bases and the J gene lost 10 bases, with 22 bases spanning the gap. This CDR3 contains 13 residues. CDR3 sequence (DNA): TGCAGCTTCGCATGGACTCGAAACATGGCGCAGTATTTT. Its protein product is CSFAWTRNMAQYF.

The chain is built from TRBV15 and TRBJ2-7, with D possibly being TRBD1 (6 bases). CDR1 is LNHNV, CDR2 YYDKDF, per germline (reference sequence). The CDR3 runs to 14 residues. The V end was cut by 3 bases, the J end by 2 bases, with 11 bases between. CDR3 coding DNA: TGTGCCACCAGCAGGGACAGAACTGCCTACGAGCAGTACTTC. It encodes CATSRDRTAYEQYF.

J is TRBJ2-3 and V is TRBV19, with 12 bases matching TRBD1. V was clipped by 7 bases and J by 1 base; unmatched bases: 9. Germline V gene sequence: CDR1 LNHDA, CDR2 SQIVND (reference sequence). The CDR3 contains 17 residues. In DNA form, the CDR3 reads TGTGCCAGTAATGTACTAGGGACAGGGGGCCGCACAGATACGCAGTATTTT. Residues: CASNVLGTGGRTDTQYF.

This clone has a handful of counts. Germline and junction disagree at one end, which may indicate a read error. The V gene is TRBV27, the J gene TRBJ1-5; 7 bases line up with TRBD1. The CDR3 has 13 residues. Germline CDR1 and CDR2: MNHEY and SMNVEV (reference sequence). In DNA, the CDR3 is TGTGCCAGCAGCATACAGGGGAATCGGCCCCAGCATTTT. The encoded protein is CASSIQGNRPQHF.

The rearrangement uses TRBV4-2 and TRBJ2-1; TRBD2 is a possible D gene (5 bases). The CDR3 totals 14 residues. CDR1 and CDR2 from the germline V gene are LGHNA and YNFKEQ. Deletions cut 5 bases from V and 2 bases from J, with 10 bases between. For the CDR3, the DNA is TGTGCCAGCAGCAAGGACTCTCCCTACAATGAGCAGTTCTTC. Encoded protein: CASSKDSPYNEQFF.

The chain is built from TRBV27 and TRBJ2-2, with D possibly being TRBD2 (6 bases). From germline, CDR1 is MNHEY and CDR2 SMNVEV (reference sequence). V lost 5 bases and J lost 0, with 10 bases in between. The CDR3 runs to 15 residues. CDR3 loop: CASSAGLTNTGELFF. The CDR3 nucleotides read TGTGCCAGCAGTGCGGGACTGACGAACACCGGGGAGCTGTTTTTT.

The chain uses TRBV5-4 and TRBJ1-1; possible D gene TRBD1, 6 bases. V was clipped by 3 bases and J by 4 bases, with 16 bases between them. In germline, CDR1 is SGHNT, CDR2 YYREEE (reference sequence). This CDR3 comprises 15 residues. CDR3 protein: CASSSGGGLVTEAFF. The DNA for the CDR3 is TGTGCCAGCAGCTCCGGGGGGGGCCTGGTCACTGAAGCTTTCTTT.

The chain links TRBV6-6 to TRBJ2-2, with D possibly being TRBD2 (5 bases). Germline CDR1 MNHNY, CDR2 SVGAGI (reference sequence). Trimming shortened V by 5 bases and J by 6 bases, and 19 bases separated the two germline ends. The CDR3 has 16 amino acids. The CDR3 region has the DNA TGTGCCAGCAGTATCCTCGCGCTAGCTGTGGCCGGGGAGCTGTTTTTT. Encoded protein: CASSILALAVAGELFF.

This chain joins TRBV18 and TRBJ2-5; D possibly corresponds to TRBD1 (6 bases). The CDR3 has 13 amino acids. Trimming took 6 bases from V and 4 from J, leaving 12 bases between them. Looked up from germline, CDR1 is KGHSH and CDR2 is LQKENI. CDR3 protein: CASSTGLGETQYF. The CDR3 coding sequence is TGTGCCAGCTCCACAGGGTTAGGAGAGACCCAGTACTTC.

The chain employs TRBV6-1 and TRBJ2-7, with D uncertain. V was pared by 2 bases and J by 4 bases, with 6 bases between. CDR3 length equals 12 residues. The germline CDR1 and CDR2 sequences are MNHNS and SASEGT. The chain's CDR3 is CASSERRYEQYF. In DNA, the CDR3 is TGTGCCAGCAGTGAACGGCGGTACGAGCAGTACTTC.

J is TRBJ2-5 and V is TRBV11-2; 7 nucleotides match TRBD1. This CDR3 contains 14 residues. Per germline, CDR1 SGHAT and CDR2 FQNNGV. Unmatched junction bases numbered 4, after V lost 1 base and J lost 5 bases. The CDR3 protein is CASSLVATGETQYF. For the CDR3, the DNA is TGTGCCAGCAGCTTAGTTGCGACAGGGGAGACCCAGTACTTC.

The chain joins TRBV10-3 to TRBJ2-7; 7 bases align to TRBD1. The CDR3 runs 14 residues. V was clipped by 0 bases and J by 2 bases; unmatched bases: 1. CDR1 ENHRY and CDR2 SYGVKD come from the germline V gene. The CDR3 loop reads CAISESGGTYEQYF. CDR3 DNA sequence: TGTGCCATCAGTGAGTCAGGGGGCACCTACGAGCAGTACTTC.

The V and J genes are TRBV6-1 and TRBJ2-7; the D gene is possibly TRBD2 (6 bases). Trimming pared 6 bases from V and 7 bases from J, leaving 22 bases between. The CDR3 loop spans 15 amino acids. Germline V gene sequence: CDR1 MNHNS, CDR2 SASEGT. CDR3 sequence reads: CASRAQEGFRAEQYF. DNA of the CDR3: TGTGCCAGCAGGGCGCAGGAGGGTTTCCGGGCTGAGCAGTACTTC.

This clone has more than one count but fewer than ten. The chain carries TRBV19 and TRBJ2-1, with D perhaps matching TRBD2 (6 bases). V dropped 0 bases and J dropped 3 bases, with 15 bases sitting between them. CDR3 length: 17 residues. Looked up from germline, CDR1 is LNHDA and CDR2 is SQIVND (reference sequence). CDR3 residues: CASSIEAGTAHYNEQFF. CDR3 in DNA: TGTGCCAGTAGTATAGAAGCCGGGACTGCACACTACAATGAGCAGTTCTTC.

The gene calls are TRBV7-2 and TRBJ2-2; D gene unclear. V dropped 5 bases and J dropped 4 bases, with 8 bases sitting between them. CDR3 length: 13 amino acids. CDR1 and CDR2 (germline): SGHTA, FQGNSA. CDR3 in amino acids: CASSHPGTGELFF. The CDR3, as DNA: TGTGCCAGCAGCCACCCGGGCACCGGGGAGCTGTTTTTT. The entire variable domain, with the rest obtained from reference TRBV7-2 and TRBJ2-2, is as follows: GAGVSQSPSNKVTEKGKDVELRCDPISGHTALYWYRQSLGQGLEFLIYFQGNSAPDKSGLPSDRFSAERTGGSVSTLTIQRTQQEDSAVYLCASSHPGTGELFFGEGSRLTVL.

The chain couples TRBV5-1 to TRBJ2-1; the match to TRBD1 covers 12 bases. The CDR3 covers 15 residues. Germline V gene sequence: CDR1 SGHRS, CDR2 YFSETQ. The J segment lost 9 bases and the V segment lost 4 bases, leaving 8 bases of the junction unmatched. As DNA, the CDR3 is TGCGCCAGCAGCCGGGGGACAGGGGGCGCGGTTGAGCAGTTCTTC. Encoded protein: CASSRGTGGAVEQFF.

Comments on this clone: A read error may account for a junction end that differs from germline. The chain carries TRBV9 and TRBJ2-3; D ambiguous. The CDR3 has 12 residues. Germline loops: CDR1 SGDLS, CDR2 YYNGEE. For the CDR3, the DNA is TGTGCCAGCAGCCCCGAGCCGAACCGCTTGGATTTT. Amino acid sequence: CASSPEPNRLDF.

This chain connects TRBV20-1 to TRBJ2-5; D may be TRBD1 (6 bases). CDR3 length equals 11 residues. Germline V CDR1 and CDR2: DFQATT, SNEGSKA (reference sequence). V was cut by 5 bases and J by 7 bases, with 11 bases left in between. The CDR3 loop is CSAYRAGTQYF. In DNA, the CDR3 is TGCAGTGCTTACAGGGCAGGGACCCAGTACTTC.

CDR3 sequence reads: CASSPGQGSNQPQHF. In DNA form, the CDR3 reads TGTGCCAGCAGTCCGGGACAGGGAAGCAATCAGCCCCAGCATTTT. The chain joins TRBV6-1 to TRBJ1-5; 9 positions match TRBD1. Germline V gene sequence: CDR1 MNHNS, CDR2 SASEGT. V trimming: 5 bases; J trimming: 1 base; junction bases outside the gene matches: 3. The CDR3 is 15 amino acids.